Following are 26 T cell receptor beta chains from one sample sequenced in a study of T cell repertoires in cytomegalovirus infection. TCRdb independently ran MiXCR on the reads; one entry per CDR3 protein. Found here are about 530,000 distinct CDR3 sequences, 26% of them singletons; the top ten hold around 13%. Input material: PBMCs. These receptors were obtained from a human donor in good health (CMV status not recorded). Some clones in this sample may be carry-over from other donors' samples.

This clonotype was detected many times. The J gene is TRBJ1-4, the V gene TRBV7-6; tentative D call: TRBD1 (6 bases). CDR1 and CDR2 (germline): SGHVS, FNYEAQ. The V gene lost 5 bases and the J gene lost 1 base, with 14 bases spanning the gap. The length of the CDR3 is 16 residues. CDR3 sequence reads: CASSRRVQGTNEKLFF. DNA of the CDR3: TGTGCCAGCAGCCGACGAGTACAGGGAACTAATGAAAAACTGTTTTTT.

V gene TRBV29-1 combines with J gene TRBJ2-5; TRBD2 matches 7 bases. Germline loops: CDR1 SQVTM, CDR2 ANQGSEA. The CDR3 spans 13 residues. The V segment lost 7 bases and the J segment 7 bases; nucleotides outside the gene matches: 12. The CDR3 loop is CSGREGPRGTQYF. The CDR3 bases are TGCAGCGGGAGGGAGGGACCCAGAGGGACCCAGTACTTC.

This sequence joins TRBV24-1 and TRBJ2-7, with D perhaps matching TRBD1 or TRBD2 (5 bases each). This CDR3 has 14 residues. The V and J ends lost 9 bases and 3 bases respectively, with 17 bases between them. Germline CDR1 is KGHDR and CDR2 is SFDVKD. The CDR3 coding sequence is TGTGCCACCGCCTTCGGGACGCCGATCTACGAGCAGTACGTC. Protein sequence: CATAFGTPIYEQYV.

This rearrangement joins TRBV5-4 to TRBJ2-5, with D possibly being TRBD2 (6 bases). The germline CDR1 and CDR2 sequences are SGHNT and YYREEE (reference sequence). The CDR3 spans 15 residues. Trimming left V 4 bases short and J 5 bases short, with 18 bases between. The CDR3 spells CASSGGLQGFETQYF. The CDR3 DNA is TGTGCCAGCAGCGGGGGACTTCAGGGATTCGAGACCCAGTACTTC.

This clonotype was recorded a few times. The gene calls are TRBV7-6 and TRBJ1-2; tentatively, D is TRBD1 (5 bases). Germline lookup yields CDR1 SGHVS and CDR2 FNYEAQ. This CDR3 spans 13 amino acids. V was cut by 3 bases and J by 4 bases, with 9 bases left in between. CDR3 amino acids: CASSLGGPYGYTF. CDR3 nucleotides: TGTGCCAGCAGCTTGGGGGGTCCCTATGGCTACACCTTC.

The V gene is TRBV19, the J gene TRBJ2-1; 12 bases match TRBD2. The CDR3 is made up of 15 amino acids. Germline V gives CDR1 LNHDA, CDR2 SQIVND (reference sequence). Trimming removed 7 bases from V and 5 bases from J; junction bases left unmatched: 6. In nucleotides, the CDR3 is TGTGCCAGTAACCTCCTAGCGGGAGGGGACAATGAGCAGTTCTTC. This translates into CASNLLAGGDNEQFF.

In this sample, this clonotype turned up once. The chain is built from TRBV18 and TRBJ2-2, with D possibly TRBD2 on 5 matching bases. Germline CDR1 KGHSH, CDR2 LQKENI. The ends were cut back, 3 bases at V and 8 bases at J, with 13 bases in the middle. The CDR3 has 14 amino acids. The CDR3, as DNA: TGTGCCAGCTCACCGCGGACTGCCGGTGGGGAGCTGTTTTTT. Translated, it gives CASSPRTAGGELFF.

A few counts support this clonotype. The chain has TRBV20-1 and TRBJ2-1; maybe TRBD2 (7 bases). With 1 base removed from V and 9 bases from J, the gap between germline ends came to 25 bases. Germline loops: CDR1 DFQATT, CDR2 SNEGSKA (reference sequence). The CDR3 totals 17 residues. This chain's CDR3 is CSARGLRGSGLVGEQFF. In nucleotides, the CDR3 is TGCAGTGCTAGAGGGCTCAGGGGTTCAGGACTAGTAGGTGAGCAGTTCTTC.

The sample holds a few counts of this clonotype. The chain carries TRBV27 and TRBJ1-2; D call uncertain. The germline V and J ends were trimmed by 5 bases and 0 bases, with 16 bases remaining between them. This CDR3 has 16 amino acids. CDR1 is MNHEY, CDR2 SMNVEV, per germline (reference sequence). DNA for the CDR3: TGTGCCAGCAGTAACGACCCAGGCGTAGCTAACTATGGCTACACCTTC. Translation: CASSNDPGVANYGYTF.

This clonotype was seen a few times. The chain couples TRBV11-2 to TRBJ2-5; 8 nucleotides match TRBD2. The trim removed 1 base at V and 5 bases at J, leaving 9 bases unmatched. This CDR3 contains 16 residues. CDR1 is SGHAT and CDR2 is FQNNGV in the germline V gene. CDR3 sequence: CASSLATGGPGETQYF. The CDR3 nucleotides are TGTGCCAGCAGCTTAGCAACGGGAGGGCCAGGCGAGACCCAGTACTTC.

In this sample, this clonotype turned up many times. The chain couples TRBV7-2 to TRBJ2-1; 10 positions agree with TRBD2. CDR1 and CDR2 from the germline V gene are SGHTA and FQGNSA. This CDR3 has 15 amino acids. After removal of 5 bases from V and 6 bases from J, the junction contained 7 bases not matched to a gene. The CDR3 region has the DNA TGTGCCAGCAGCCAACGGACTAGCGGAGTCAATGAGCAGTTCTTC. Its translation: CASSQRTSGVNEQFF.

This clonotype was seen only a few times. J is TRBJ1-1 and V is TRBV18; tentative D call: TRBD1 (5 bases). CDR1 KGHSH and CDR2 LQKENI come from the germline V gene. V gave up 6 bases and J gave up 3 bases, with 8 bases separating them. The CDR3 has 12 amino acids. CDR3 protein: CASSRGYTEAFF. The DNA for the CDR3 is TGTGCCAGCTCTCGGGGGTACACTGAAGCTTTCTTT.

In this sample, this clonotype turned up many times. V and J are TRBV7-2 and TRBJ1-2; unclear D gene. The CDR3 extends over 12 amino acids. Germline values: CDR1 SGHTA, CDR2 FQGNSA. Trimming left V 0 bases short and J 8 bases short, with 7 bases between. CDR3 bases: TGTGCCAGCAGCTTAGCGGATTGGGGCTACACCTTC. It is translated as CASSLADWGYTF.

This clonotype was seen a handful of times. The rearrangement joins TRBV7-2 to TRBJ1-2; 7 positions match TRBD1. Germline trimming cut 1 base from V and 8 bases from J; bases unmatched to any gene: 10. The length of the CDR3 is 15 residues. Germline CDR1 SGHTA, CDR2 FQGNSA. The CDR3 sequence: CASSLVFGTGVGYTF. The CDR3 region has the DNA TGTGCCAGCAGCTTAGTTTTCGGTACAGGGGTCGGCTACACCTTC.

The chain recombines TRBV7-8 with TRBJ1-1; D gene uncertain. Per the germline V gene, CDR1 is SGHVS and CDR2 is FQNEAQ. The V end was cut by 2 bases, the J end by 1 base, with 11 bases between. The CDR3 has 15 amino acids. The CDR3 nucleotides read TGTGCCAGCAGCTTACAATTCGCAGGGAACACTGAAGCTTTCTTT. Amino acid sequence: CASSLQFAGNTEAFF.

Ten or more counts support this clonotype. This sequence joins TRBV28 and TRBJ2-1, with D hard to call. The CDR3 length is 14 residues. Per germline, CDR1 MDHEN and CDR2 SYDVKM. Trimming removed 10 bases at V and 0 bases at J, with 13 bases between. The CDR3 DNA is TGTGCCACCCTTGGCCCTAGCTCCTACAATGAGCAGTTCTTC. Protein: CATLGPSSYNEQFF.

The rearrangement uses TRBV2 and TRBJ2-5, with 8 bases fitting TRBD2. Germline values: CDR1 SNHLY, CDR2 FYNNEI. The CDR3 loop spans 16 amino acids. V dropped 2 bases and J dropped 4; count of bases not matched to a gene: 9. In DNA, the CDR3 is TGTGCCAGCAGTGAACGTCTAGCGGGCGGATCAGAGACCCAGTACTTC. It is translated as CASSERLAGGSETQYF. Full variable domain (missing parts from reference TRBV2 and TRBJ2-5): EPEVTQTPSHQVTQMGQEVILRCVPISNHLYFYWYRQILGQKVEFLVSFYNNEISEKSEIFDDQFSVERPDGSNFTLKIRSTKLEDSAMYFCASSERLAGGSETQYFGPGTRLLVL.

The chain has TRBV20-1 and TRBJ2-2; D gene uncertain. CDR3 length: 13 residues. CDR1 and CDR2 from the germline V gene are DFQATT and SNEGSKA (reference sequence). V lost 4 bases, J lost 0 bases, and 6 bases lay in between. CDR3 DNA sequence: TGCAGTGCTACCCAGGCGAACACCGGGGAGCTGTTTTTT. Translated, it gives CSATQANTGELFF.

This clonotype turned up a few times. J is TRBJ2-7 and V is TRBV7-9; 9 nucleotides align to TRBD2. The germline V gene has CDR1 SEHNR and CDR2 FQNEAQ (reference sequence). This CDR3 contains 15 residues. V shed 4 bases, J shed 0 bases, and the junction held 4 bases outside the gene matches. The CDR3 DNA reads as TGTGCCAGCAGCTCGACTAGCGGAGGCTCCTACGAGCAGTACGTC. This translates into CASSSTSGGSYEQYV.

This clonotype was found a few times. The chain is built from TRBV10-3 and TRBJ2-3; perhaps D is TRBD1 or TRBD2 (5 bases each). CDR1 ENHRY and CDR2 SYGVKD come from the germline V gene. Trimming took 3 bases from V and 6 from J, leaving 13 bases between them. The CDR3 length is 14 residues. CDR3 in DNA: TGTGCCATCAGTGATCAGAAGGGGAGTGATACGCAGTATTTT. As protein: CAISDQKGSDTQYF.

This clonotype was seen only a few times. The V and J genes are TRBV7-2 and TRBJ2-1; 12 bases are shared with TRBD2. Germline lookup yields CDR1 SGHTA and CDR2 FQGNSA. V shed 4 bases, J shed 2 bases, and the junction held 6 bases outside the gene matches. The CDR3 has 17 residues. CDR3 in amino acids: CASSSAGLAGTYNEQFF. DNA of the CDR3: TGTGCCAGCAGCTCGGCCGGACTAGCGGGAACCTACAATGAGCAGTTCTTC.

The chain couples TRBV11-2 to TRBJ2-1; possible D gene TRBD2, 6 bases. The CDR3 has 16 amino acids. Germline-derived CDR1 and CDR2 are SGHAT and FQNNGV. The V end lost 2 bases, the J end lost 7 bases, and 18 bases lay between the germline ends. The CDR3: CASSLSLAQRGNEQFF. CDR3 bases: TGTGCCAGCAGCTTATCCCTAGCGCAGAGGGGTAATGAGCAGTTCTTC.

This sequence joins TRBV27 and TRBJ2-1; TRBD2 matches 12 bases. V was clipped by 5 bases and J by 13 bases; unmatched bases: 9. From germline, CDR1 is MNHEY and CDR2 SMNVEV (reference sequence). CDR3 size: 14 residues. The CDR3 DNA sequence: TGTGCCAGCAGTACCCTAGCGGGAGGGCCAAGTCAGTTCTTC. This gives the protein CASSTLAGGPSQFF.

This clonotype was seen ten or more times. V gene TRBV7-8 combines with J gene TRBJ2-7; unclear D gene. The germline V and J ends were trimmed by 0 bases and 2 bases, with 14 bases remaining between them. Germline V gene lookup returns CDR1 SGHVS and CDR2 FQNEAQ. The CDR3 runs to 16 residues. In nucleotides, the CDR3 is TGTGCCAGCAGCTTAGCGGTATCCCGCAGGACCTACGAGCAGTACGTC. Protein sequence: CASSLAVSRRTYEQYV.

This clonotype was counted only a few times. This sequence joins TRBV29-1 and TRBJ2-1, with D possibly being TRBD1 (5 bases). Germline V gene data show CDR1 as SQVTM and CDR2 as ANQGSEA. V lost 6 bases and J 7 bases, leaving 19 bases between the germline ends. This CDR3 has 14 residues. The CDR3 spells CSVTDTGLVNEQFF. The CDR3 DNA sequence: TGCAGCGTCACGGATACAGGCCTGGTTAATGAGCAGTTCTTC.

V gene TRBV6-1 combines with J gene TRBJ2-2; 10 bases are a match to TRBD2. Per the germline V gene, CDR1 is MNHNS and CDR2 is SASEGT. The CDR3 is made up of 20 amino acids. With 4 bases clipped from V and 2 bases from J, the junction kept 16 bases outside the gene matches. The CDR3 DNA follows: TGTGCCAGCAGTGTAGTCTTAGTTCTTCGACTAGCGGGTAACACCGGGGAGCTGTTTTTT. It is translated as CASSVVLVLRLAGNTGELFF.